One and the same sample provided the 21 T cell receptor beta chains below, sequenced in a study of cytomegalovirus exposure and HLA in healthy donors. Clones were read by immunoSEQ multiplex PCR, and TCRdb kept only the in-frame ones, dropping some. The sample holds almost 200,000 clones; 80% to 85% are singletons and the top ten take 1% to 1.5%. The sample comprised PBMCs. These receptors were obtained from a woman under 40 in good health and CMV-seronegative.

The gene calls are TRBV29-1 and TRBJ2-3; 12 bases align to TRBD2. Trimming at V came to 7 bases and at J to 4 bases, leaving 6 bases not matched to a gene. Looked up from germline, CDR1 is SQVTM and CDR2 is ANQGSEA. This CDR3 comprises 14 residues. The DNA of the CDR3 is TGCAGCGCGAGTACTAGCGGGGGGCCAGATACGCAGTATTTT. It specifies CSASTSGGPDTQYF.

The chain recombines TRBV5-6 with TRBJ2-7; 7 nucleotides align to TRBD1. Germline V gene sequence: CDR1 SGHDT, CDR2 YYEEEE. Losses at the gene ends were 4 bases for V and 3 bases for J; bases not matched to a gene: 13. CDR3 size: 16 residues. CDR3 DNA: TGTGCCAGCAGCCATTCCGGGACAGTCTTCCTCTACGAGCAGTACTTC. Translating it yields CASSHSGTVFLYEQYF.

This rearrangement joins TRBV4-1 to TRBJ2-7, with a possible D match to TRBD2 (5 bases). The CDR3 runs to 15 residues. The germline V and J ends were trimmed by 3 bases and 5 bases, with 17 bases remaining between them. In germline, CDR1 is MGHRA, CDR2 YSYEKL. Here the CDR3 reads CASSHRVRGDHEQYF. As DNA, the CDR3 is TGCGCCAGCAGCCACCGCGTCCGGGGTGACCACGAGCAGTACTTC.

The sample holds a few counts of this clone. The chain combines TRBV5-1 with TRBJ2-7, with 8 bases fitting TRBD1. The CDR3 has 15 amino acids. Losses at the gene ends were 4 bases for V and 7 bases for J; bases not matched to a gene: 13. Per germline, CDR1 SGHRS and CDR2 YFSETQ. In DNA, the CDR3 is TGCGCCAGCAGCATCCGGGACAGGACCTCTGGGGAGCAGTACTTC. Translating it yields CASSIRDRTSGEQYF.

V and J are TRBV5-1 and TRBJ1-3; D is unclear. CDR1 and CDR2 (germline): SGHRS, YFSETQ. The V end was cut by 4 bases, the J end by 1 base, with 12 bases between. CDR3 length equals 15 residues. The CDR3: CASSPWGESGNTIYF. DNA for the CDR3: TGCGCCAGCAGCCCTTGGGGAGAATCTGGAAACACCATATATTTT.

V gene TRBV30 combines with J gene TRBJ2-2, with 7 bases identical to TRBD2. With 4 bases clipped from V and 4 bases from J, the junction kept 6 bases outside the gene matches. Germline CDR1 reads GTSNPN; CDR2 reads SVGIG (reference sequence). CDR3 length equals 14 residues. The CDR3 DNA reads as TGTGCCTGGAAAGGCGGGAGAGGCACCGGGGAGCTGTTTTTT. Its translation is CAWKGGRGTGELFF.

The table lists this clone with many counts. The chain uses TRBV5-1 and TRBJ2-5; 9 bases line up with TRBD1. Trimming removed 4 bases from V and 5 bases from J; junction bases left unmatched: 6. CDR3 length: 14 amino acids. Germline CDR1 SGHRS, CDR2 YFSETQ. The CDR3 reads CASSVGQGRETQYF. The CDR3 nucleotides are TGCGCCAGCAGCGTGGGACAGGGCCGGGAGACCCAGTACTTC.

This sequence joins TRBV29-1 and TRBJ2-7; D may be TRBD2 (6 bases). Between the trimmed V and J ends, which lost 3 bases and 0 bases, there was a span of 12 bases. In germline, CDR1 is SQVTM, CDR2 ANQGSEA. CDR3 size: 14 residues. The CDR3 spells CSVEEGTHSYEQYF. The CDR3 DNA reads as TGCAGCGTTGAGGAGGGGACCCACTCCTACGAGCAGTACTTC.

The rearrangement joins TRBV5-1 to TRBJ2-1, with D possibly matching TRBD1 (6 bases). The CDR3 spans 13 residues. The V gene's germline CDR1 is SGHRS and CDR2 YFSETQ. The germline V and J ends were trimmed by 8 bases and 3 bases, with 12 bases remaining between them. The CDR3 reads CASAQQGYNEQFF. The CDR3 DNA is TGCGCCAGTGCTCAACAGGGCTACAATGAGCAGTTCTTC.

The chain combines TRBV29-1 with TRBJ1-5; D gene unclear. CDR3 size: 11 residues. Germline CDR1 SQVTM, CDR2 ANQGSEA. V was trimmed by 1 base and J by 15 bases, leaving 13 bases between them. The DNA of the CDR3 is TGCAGCGTTGAAGTGAGGGAAGTAAGGCATTTT. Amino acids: CSVEVREVRHF.

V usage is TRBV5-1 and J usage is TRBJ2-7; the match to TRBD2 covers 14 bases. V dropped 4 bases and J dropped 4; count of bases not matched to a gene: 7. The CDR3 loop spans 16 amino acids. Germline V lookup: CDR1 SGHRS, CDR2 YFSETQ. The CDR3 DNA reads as TGCGCCAGCAGCGCCGCCGGGACTAGCGGGAGTTACGAGCAGTACTTC. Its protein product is CASSAAGTSGSYEQYF.

The chain's CDR3 is CASSEWGQVVAFF. The CDR3 DNA is TGTGCCAGCAGTGAGTGGGGACAGGTTGTGGCTTTCTTT. The chain has TRBV6-1 and TRBJ1-1; 8 bases match TRBD1. CDR3 length: 13 residues. The J segment lost 11 bases and the V segment lost 3 bases, leaving 8 bases of the junction unmatched. From germline, CDR1 is MNHNS and CDR2 SASEGT.

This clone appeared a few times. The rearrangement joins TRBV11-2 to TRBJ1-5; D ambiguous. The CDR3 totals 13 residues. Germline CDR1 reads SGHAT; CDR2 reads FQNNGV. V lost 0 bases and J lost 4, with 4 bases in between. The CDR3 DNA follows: TGTGCCAGCAGCTTAGATATAAATCAGCCCCAGCATTTT. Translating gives CASSLDINQPQHF.

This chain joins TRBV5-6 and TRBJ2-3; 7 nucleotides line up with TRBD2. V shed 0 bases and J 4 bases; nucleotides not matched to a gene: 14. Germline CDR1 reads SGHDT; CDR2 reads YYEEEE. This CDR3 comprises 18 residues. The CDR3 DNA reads TGTGCCAGCAGCTTGGGCCCTCCAGCGGGAAGGAGGGCAGATACGCAGTATTTT. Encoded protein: CASSLGPPAGRRADTQYF.

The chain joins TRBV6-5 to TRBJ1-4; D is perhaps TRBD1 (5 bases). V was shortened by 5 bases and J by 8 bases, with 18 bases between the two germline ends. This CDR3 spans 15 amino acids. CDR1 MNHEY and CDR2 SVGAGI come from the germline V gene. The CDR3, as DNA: TGTGCCAGCAGTCCCCTGGCAGGGTCAGAAGAAAAACTGTTTTTT. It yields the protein CASSPLAGSEEKLFF.

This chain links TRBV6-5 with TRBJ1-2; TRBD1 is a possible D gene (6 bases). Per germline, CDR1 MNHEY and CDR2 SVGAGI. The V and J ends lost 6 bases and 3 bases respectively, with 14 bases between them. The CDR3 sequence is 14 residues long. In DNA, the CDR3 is TGTGCCAGCAGGACCCAGGGGTCGGACTATGGCTACACCTTC. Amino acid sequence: CASRTQGSDYGYTF.

CDR3 residues: CSVEGAGTGLFTDTQYF. The CDR3 DNA reads as TGCAGCGTTGAAGGCGCGGGGACAGGGCTTTTCACAGATACGCAGTATTTT. The V gene is TRBV29-1, the J gene TRBJ2-3; 9 bases are shared with TRBD1. J lost 2 bases, V lost 1 base, and 10 bases had no gene match. The CDR3 is 17 residues long. Germline V gives CDR1 SQVTM, CDR2 ANQGSEA.

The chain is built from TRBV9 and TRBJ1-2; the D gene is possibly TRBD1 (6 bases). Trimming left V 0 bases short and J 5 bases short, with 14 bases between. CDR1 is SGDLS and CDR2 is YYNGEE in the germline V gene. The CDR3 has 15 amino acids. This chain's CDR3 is CASSVDRGAGYGYTF. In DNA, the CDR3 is TGTGCCAGCAGCGTAGATCGGGGGGCGGGATATGGCTACACCTTC.

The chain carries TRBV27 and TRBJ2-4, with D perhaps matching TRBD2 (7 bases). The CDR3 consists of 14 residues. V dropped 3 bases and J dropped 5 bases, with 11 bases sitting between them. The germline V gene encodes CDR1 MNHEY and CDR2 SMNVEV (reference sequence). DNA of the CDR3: TGTGCCAGCAGTTTGGGGGGGCGCGAAAACATTCAGTACTTC. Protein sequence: CASSLGGRENIQYF.

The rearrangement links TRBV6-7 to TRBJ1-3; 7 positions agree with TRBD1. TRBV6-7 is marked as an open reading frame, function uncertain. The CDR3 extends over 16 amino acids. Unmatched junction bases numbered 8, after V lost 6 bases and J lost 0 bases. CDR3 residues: CASSRHRDSSGNTIYF. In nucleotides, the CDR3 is TGTGCCAGCAGCAGACACCGGGACAGCTCTGGAAACACCATATATTTT.

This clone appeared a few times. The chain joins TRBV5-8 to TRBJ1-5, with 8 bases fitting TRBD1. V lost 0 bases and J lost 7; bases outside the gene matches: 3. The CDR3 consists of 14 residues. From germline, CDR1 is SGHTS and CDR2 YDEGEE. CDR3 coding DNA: TGTGCCAGCAGCTTGGGACAGGGGCACCAGCCCCAGCATTTT. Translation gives CASSLGQGHQPQHF.